The T cell receptor beta chain under discussion was sequenced for a study of identifying expanded T cells in peripheral blood. Notes on the study in general: About 1.2 clones differed between technical replicates, versus approximately 17 and 20 over time. Approximately 2-week clone count variance significantly increased as total template count grew.

CDR1 is SGDLS, CDR2 YYNGEE, per germline. CDR3 size: 14 residues. V lost 0 bases, J lost 6 bases, and 5 bases stayed unmatched. Generated by immunoSEQ multiplex PCR, the TCRdb table keeps only in-frame clones and is missing some. The sample lists approximately 100,000 clones; 88% were seen once. For this clone: Its specificity is unknown.

No infections or other immune events were documented during collection. The sequence came from a person aged 18 to 75 in good health. The sample comprised blood. J is TRBJ1-1 and V is TRBV9; TRBD1 matches 7 bases. This CDR3 reads CASSVARDSPEAFF. As DNA, the CDR3 is TGTGCCAGCAGCGTAGCTAGGGACAGCCCTGAAGCTTTCTTT.